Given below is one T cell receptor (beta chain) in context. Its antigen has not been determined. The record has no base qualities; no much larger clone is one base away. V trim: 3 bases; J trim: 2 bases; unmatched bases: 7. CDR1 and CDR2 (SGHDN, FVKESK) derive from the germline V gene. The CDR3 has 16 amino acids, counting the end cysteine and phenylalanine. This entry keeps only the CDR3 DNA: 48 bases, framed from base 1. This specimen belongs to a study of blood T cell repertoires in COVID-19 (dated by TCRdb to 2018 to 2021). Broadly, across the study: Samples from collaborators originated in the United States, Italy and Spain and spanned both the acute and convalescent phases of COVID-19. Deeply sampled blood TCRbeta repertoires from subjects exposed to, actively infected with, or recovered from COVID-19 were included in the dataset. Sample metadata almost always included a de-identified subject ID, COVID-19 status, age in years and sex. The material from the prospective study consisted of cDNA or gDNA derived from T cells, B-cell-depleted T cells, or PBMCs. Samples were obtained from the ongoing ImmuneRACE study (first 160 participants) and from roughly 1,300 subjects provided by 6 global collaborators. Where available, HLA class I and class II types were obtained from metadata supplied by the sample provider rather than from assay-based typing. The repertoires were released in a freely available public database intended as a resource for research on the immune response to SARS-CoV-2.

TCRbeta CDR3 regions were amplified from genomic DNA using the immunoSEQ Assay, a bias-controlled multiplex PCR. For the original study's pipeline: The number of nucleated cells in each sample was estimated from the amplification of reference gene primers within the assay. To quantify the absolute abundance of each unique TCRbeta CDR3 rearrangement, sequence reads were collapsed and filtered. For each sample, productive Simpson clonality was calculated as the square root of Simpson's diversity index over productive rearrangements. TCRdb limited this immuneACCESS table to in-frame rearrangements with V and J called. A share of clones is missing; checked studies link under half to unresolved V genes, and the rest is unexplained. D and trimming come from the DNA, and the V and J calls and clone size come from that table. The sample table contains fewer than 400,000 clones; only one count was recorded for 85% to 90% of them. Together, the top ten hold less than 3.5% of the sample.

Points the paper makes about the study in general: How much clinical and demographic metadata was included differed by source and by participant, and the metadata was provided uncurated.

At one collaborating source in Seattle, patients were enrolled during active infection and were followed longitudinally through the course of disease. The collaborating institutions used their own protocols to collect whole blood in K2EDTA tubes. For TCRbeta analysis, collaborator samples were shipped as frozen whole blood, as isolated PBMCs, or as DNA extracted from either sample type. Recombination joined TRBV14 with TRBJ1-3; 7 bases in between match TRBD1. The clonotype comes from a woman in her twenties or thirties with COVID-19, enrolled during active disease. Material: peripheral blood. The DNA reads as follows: TGTGCCAGCAGCCAGACATTTCAGGGGGCTGGAAACACCATATATTTT. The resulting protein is CASSQTFQGAGNTIYF.